This passage covers 30 T cell receptor beta chains from one sample sequenced in a study of Ad26.COV2.S vaccination and SARS-CoV-2 variants (dated by TCRdb to the early 2020s). Libraries were prepared through the immunoSEQ multiplex PCR assay. The table comes from immuneACCESS by way of TCRdb, which keeps in-frame sequences with V and J called. Part of the clones is missing from these tables; in studies checked, under half for an unresolved V gene and the rest for unknown reasons. A total of 300,000 to 400,000 clones appear in this sample, approximately 90% of them only once. 6.4% of the sample belongs to the ten largest clones. The sample's treatment or condition label is to be understood as: approximately 18 received Ad26.COV2.S at low or high dose, single or two shots; 5 received placebo; per-sample allocation not given. Repertoires of vaccine and placebo recipients were sequenced from samples taken on day 63 after the first injection.

Sequenced material: peripheral blood, taken in a trial of Ad26.COV2.S vaccine versus placebo. All receptors come from a person aged 18-60 years who received the Ad26.COV2.S COVID-19 vaccine or a placebo.

This clone was seen more than once but under ten times. The chain is built from TRBV6-4 and TRBJ2-1, with 13 bases matching TRBD2. The V segment lost 5 bases and the J segment 7 bases; nucleotides outside the gene matches: 8. The CDR3 length is 16 residues. Germline lookup yields CDR1 MRHNA and CDR2 SNTAGT. CDR3 coding DNA: TGTGCCAGCAGTAGCCTAACTAGCGGGGGGGCGAATGAGCAGTTCTTC. Translation gives CASSSLTSGGANEQFF.

This chain joins TRBV5-6 and TRBJ1-1; unclear D gene. The germline V and J ends were trimmed by 0 bases and 1 base, with 4 bases remaining between them. The CDR3 sequence is 13 residues long. Per germline, CDR1 SGHDT and CDR2 YYEEEE. CDR3: CASSLVRNTEAFF. CDR3 bases: TGTGCCAGCAGCTTGGTAAGGAACACTGAAGCTTTCTTT. Variable domain in full (rest from reference TRBV5-6 and TRBJ1-1): DAGVTQSPTHLIKTRGQQVTLRCSPKSGHDTVSWYQQALGQGPQFIFQYYEEEERQRGNFPDRFSGHQFPNYSSELNVNALLLGDSALYLCASSLVRNTEAFFGQGTRLTVV.

The chain combines TRBV6-2 or TRBV6-3 with TRBJ1-5; 9 nucleotides agree with TRBD1. Germline-derived CDR1 and CDR2 are MNHEY and SVGEGT. CDR3 length: 12 residues. Trimming cost V 5 bases and J 11 bases; bases outside gene matches: 4. CDR3 DNA sequence: TGTGCCAGCAGTGGGGACAGGGAGGCCCAGCATTTT. Amino acid sequence: CASSGDREAQHF.

The chain is built from TRBV2 and TRBJ1-1; D gene uncertain. V shed 9 bases and J shed 6 bases, with 11 bases lying between them. Germline V gene lookup returns CDR1 SNHLY and CDR2 FYNNEI. The CDR3 is 11 amino acids. CDR3: CASAPAAEAFF. The CDR3 DNA is TGTGCCAGTGCTCCGGCGGCTGAAGCTTTCTTT.

The rearrangement uses TRBV19 and TRBJ1-5, with D perhaps TRBD1 (6 bases). The germline CDR1 and CDR2 sequences are LNHDA and SQIVND (reference sequence). V dropped 4 bases and J dropped 4 bases, with 17 bases sitting between them. This CDR3 contains 16 residues. CDR3 bases: TGTGCCAGTAGTAGGCAGGGATCGAGGGGGAATCAGCCCCAGCATTTT. Its translation: CASSRQGSRGNQPQHF.

The rearrangement links TRBV7-9 to TRBJ2-7; no clear D gene. The CDR3 extends over 13 amino acids. In germline, CDR1 is SEHNR, CDR2 FQNEAQ (reference sequence). With 1 base removed from V and 8 bases from J, the gap between germline ends came to 12 bases. CDR3 residues: CASSLGMGSKQYF. The CDR3 DNA follows: TGTGCCAGCAGCTTAGGTATGGGCAGCAAGCAGTACTTC. Based on the CDR3 plus reference TRBV7-9 and TRBJ2-7, the full variable domain is DTGVSQNPRHKITKRGQNVTFRCDPISEHNRLYWYRQTLGQGPEFLTYFQNEAQLEKSRLLSDRFSAERPKGSFSTLEIQRTEQGDSAMYLCASSLGMGSKQYFGPGTRLTVT.

This clone showed up just once. The V call is TRBV4-1, the J call TRBJ1-5, with D possibly being TRBD1 (5 bases). Trimming shortened V by 2 bases and J by 5 bases, and 16 bases separated the two germline ends. Germline CDR1 reads MGHRA; CDR2 reads YSYEKL. CDR3 length equals 16 residues. The DNA of the CDR3 is TGCGCCAGCAGCCAAAGTCCAGGGAGGGCAGATCAGCCCCAGCATTTT. Protein sequence: CASSQSPGRADQPQHF.

The V and J genes are TRBV9 and TRBJ2-7; TRBD1 is a possible D gene (6 bases). The germline V gene has CDR1 SGDLS and CDR2 YYNGEE. The V end lost 3 bases, the J end lost 2 bases, and 18 bases lay between the germline ends. The CDR3 is 16 residues long. CDR3 protein: CASSADRRLGPYEQYF. CDR3 nucleotides: TGTGCCAGCAGCGCCGACAGGCGGCTTGGACCCTACGAGCAGTACTTC.

This rearrangement joins TRBV14 to TRBJ1-2; D remains unclear. This CDR3 comprises 14 residues. CDR1 and CDR2 from the germline V gene are SGHDN and FVKESK. Trimming took off 1 base at V and 7 bases at J, with 13 bases between the two ends. This CDR3 reads CASSQGSGFLGYTF. The DNA of the CDR3 is TGTGCCAGCAGCCAAGGATCTGGGTTCCTTGGCTACACCTTC.

The chain is built from TRBV3-1 (or the pseudogene TRBV3-2) and TRBJ1-6; no clear D. Trimming removed 2 bases at V and 10 bases at J, with 6 bases between. Germline V CDR1 and CDR2: LGHDT, YNNKEL (reference sequence). This CDR3 has 12 residues. Here the CDR3 reads CASSQPGSPLHF. In DNA, the CDR3 is TGTGCCAGCAGCCAACCTGGGTCACCCCTCCACTTT.

This clone showed up just a few times. The V call is TRBV7-2, the J call TRBJ2-1; D gene uncertain. Trimming took off 3 bases at V and 4 bases at J, with 10 bases between the two ends. This CDR3 region has 14 residues. Germline V gene lookup returns CDR1 SGHTA and CDR2 FQGNSA. The CDR3, as DNA: TGTGCCAGCAGCTTGATTACTTCTTACAATGAGCAGTTCTTC. This codes for CASSLITSYNEQFF.

The chain employs TRBV4-3 and TRBJ2-7; the D call may be TRBD1 or TRBD2 (5 bases each). The CDR3 consists of 16 residues. V gave up 3 bases and J gave up 3 bases, with 18 bases separating them. CDR1 is LGHNA and CDR2 is YSLEER in the germline V gene. The chain's CDR3 is CASSQAGTQLIYEQYF. CDR3 in DNA: TGCGCCAGCAGCCAGGCCGGGACCCAGCTAATCTACGAGCAGTACTTC.

This clone was recorded a few times. The genes are TRBV7-2 and TRBJ2-3; D gene unclear. The CDR3 is 14 amino acids. V gave up 3 bases and J gave up 2 bases, with 9 bases separating them. Germline assignment: CDR1 SGHTA and CDR2 FQGNSA. CDR3 amino acids: CASSLGFSTDTQYF. CDR3 sequence (DNA): TGTGCCAGCAGCTTGGGTTTTTCCACAGATACGCAGTATTTT.

Many counts were recorded for this clone. This chain links TRBV25-1 with TRBJ2-7; 7 bases fit TRBD2. Germline CDR1 reads MGHDK; CDR2 reads SYGVNS. J lost 4 bases, V lost 3 bases, and 9 bases had no gene match. The CDR3 is 15 residues long. CDR3 residues: CASSDHTSEFYEQYF. The CDR3 DNA follows: TGTGCCAGCAGTGACCATACTAGCGAATTTTACGAGCAGTACTTC.

This clone was recorded a few times. The V call is TRBV13, the J call TRBJ2-7; TRBD1 matches at 9 bases. CDR1 and CDR2 from the germline V gene are PRHDT and FYEKMQ (reference sequence). The CDR3 covers 14 residues. V shed 4 bases, J shed 3 bases, and the junction held 4 bases outside the gene matches. CDR3 residues: CASSSGTGFYEQYF. CDR3 DNA: TGTGCCAGCAGCTCCGGGACAGGGTTCTACGAGCAGTACTTC.

The rearrangement uses TRBV7-3 and TRBJ2-7; TRBD2 agrees at 7 bases. Germline values: CDR1 SGHTA, CDR2 FQGTGA. The V segment lost 3 bases and the J segment 2 bases; nucleotides outside the gene matches: 7. The CDR3 is made up of 15 amino acids. The DNA for the CDR3 is TGTGCCAGCAGCTTGGGGGGGACGTTGGCCTACGAGCAGTACTTC. It specifies CASSLGGTLAYEQYF.

The CDR3 protein is CASSPVTGTDNSPLHF. CDR3 sequence (DNA): TGTGCCAGTAGTCCGGTAACCGGGACAGATAATTCACCCCTCCACTTT. The chain links TRBV19 to TRBJ1-6; 7 bases are a match to TRBD1. The CDR3 is 16 residues long. V lost 5 bases to trimming and J lost 5 bases; unmatched junction nucleotides: 9. The germline V gene encodes CDR1 LNHDA and CDR2 SQIVND (reference sequence).

The V call is TRBV28, the J call TRBJ2-4; D remains unclear. Germline CDR1 MDHEN, CDR2 SYDVKM. The CDR3 loop spans 14 amino acids. V dropped 3 bases and J dropped 0 bases, with 6 bases sitting between them. The CDR3 sequence is CASSLQVAKNIQYF. The CDR3 DNA reads as TGTGCCAGCAGTTTGCAGGTAGCCAAAAACATTCAGTACTTC.

The chain links TRBV6-2 or TRBV6-3 to TRBJ2-1; D remains unclear. Trimming pared 6 bases from V and 5 bases from J, leaving 8 bases between. The CDR3 runs to 12 residues. CDR1 and CDR2 from the germline V gene are MNHEY and SVGEGT. The CDR3 reads CASSRTDNEQFF. As DNA, the CDR3 is TGTGCCAGCAGCCGGACGGACAATGAGCAGTTCTTC.

V usage is TRBV10-3 and J usage is TRBJ2-2, with D possibly being TRBD1 (5 bases). The CDR3 is 11 amino acids. The germline CDR1 and CDR2 sequences are ENHRY and SYGVKD. V was cut by 7 bases and J by 6 bases, with 6 bases left in between. DNA of the CDR3: TGTGCCATCAAAGGGGCCGGGGAGCTGTTTTTT. Translation: CAIKGAGELFF.

The rearrangement uses TRBV30 and TRBJ2-7; 8 bases align to TRBD2. V was pared by 2 bases and J by 4 bases, with 4 bases of the junction left unmatched. CDR1 is GTSNPN, CDR2 SVGIG, per germline (reference sequence). The CDR3 extends over 13 amino acids. The CDR3 DNA reads as TGTGCCTGGAGTAGGGAGCGGGGGTACGAGCAGTACTTC. This sequence encodes CAWSRERGYEQYF. Filled out from reference TRBV30 and TRBJ2-7, the complete variable domain reads SQTIHQWPATLVQPVGSPLSLECTVEGTSNPNLYWYRQAAGRGLQLLFYSVGIGQISSEVPQNLSASRPQDRQFILSSKKLLLSDSGFYLCAWSRERGYEQYFGPGTRLTVT.

The rearrangement uses TRBV5-1 and TRBJ2-1, with 9 bases lining up with TRBD1. The length of the CDR3 is 17 residues. V dropped 4 bases and J dropped 6; count of bases not matched to a gene: 14. From germline, CDR1 is SGHRS and CDR2 YFSETQ. The CDR3 nucleotides are TGCGCCAGCAGCCCCAACTTGTTGGGACAGGGTAGCAATGAGCAGTTCTTC. Translated: CASSPNLLGQGSNEQFF.

The gene calls are TRBV28 and TRBJ1-5, with D unclear. Germline-derived CDR1 and CDR2 are MDHEN and SYDVKM. V was pared by 2 bases and J by 8 bases, with 13 bases between. The length of the CDR3 is 14 residues. The CDR3 DNA follows: TGTGCCAGCAGTTTACCCATCCTTGGGGAGCCCCAGCATTTT. It encodes CASSLPILGEPQHF.

This clone occurred once. This rearrangement joins TRBV10-3 to TRBJ1-2; 7 bases agree with TRBD1. Trimming took 6 bases from V and 7 from J; bases not matched to a gene: 11. The CDR3 spans 14 residues. CDR1 and CDR2 (germline): ENHRY, SYGVKD. The chain's CDR3 is CAISTGTDRSGYTF. The CDR3 DNA follows: TGTGCCATCAGCACCGGGACAGATAGAAGTGGCTACACCTTC.

The CDR3 coding sequence is TGCGCCAGCAGCTCACAGGGGGAGCAGTACTTC. It translates to CASSSQGEQYF. This chain uses TRBV5-1 with TRBJ2-7, with 7 bases fitting TRBD1. Germline CDR1 is SGHRS and CDR2 is YFSETQ. V trimming: 3 bases; J trimming: 7 bases; junction bases outside the gene matches: 1. The CDR3 has 11 residues.

The chain couples TRBV19 to TRBJ1-5; 10 positions agree with TRBD1. The CDR3 loop spans 15 amino acids. Germline CDR1 and CDR2: LNHDA and SQIVND (reference sequence). Trimming removed 9 bases from V and 6 bases from J; junction bases left unmatched: 11. DNA for the CDR3: TGTGCCAGCAAGGAGGGACAGGGGAGGACTCAGCCCCAGCATTTT. It encodes CASKEGQGRTQPQHF.

The V and J genes are TRBV19 and TRBJ2-2; D possibly corresponds to TRBD2 (6 bases). Trimming stripped 1 base from V and 2 bases from J, with 11 bases between. Germline-derived CDR1 and CDR2 are LNHDA and SQIVND (reference sequence). The CDR3 runs 16 residues. CDR3 loop: CASSIAGVLNTGELFF. The CDR3 bases are TGTGCCAGTAGTATAGCGGGGGTACTAAACACCGGGGAGCTGTTTTTT.

This clone was counted only a few times. The chain is built from TRBV6-6 and TRBJ2-1; TRBD1 might be the D (6 bases). Trimming took 2 bases from V and 2 from J, leaving 13 bases between them. The V gene's germline CDR1 is MNHNY and CDR2 SVGAGI (reference sequence). This CDR3 is 16 amino acids long. The CDR3 DNA reads TGTGCCAGCAGTTACATCCCCAGGACAGCCTACAATGAGCAGTTCTTC. As protein: CASSYIPRTAYNEQFF.

The rearrangement links TRBV12-2 to TRBJ2-7; the D segment call TRBD1 is taken from the table without a DNA check. TRBV12-2 is described as a pseudogene. This CDR3 has 13 amino acids. The DNA for the CDR3 is TGTGCAAGTCGCTTAAACAGGGGGTACGAGCAGTACTTC. Its protein product is CASRLNRGYEQYF.

The J gene is TRBJ2-5, the V gene TRBV7-6; no firm D call. The CDR3 sequence is 15 residues long. The V gene lost 4 bases and the J gene lost 2 bases, with 14 bases spanning the gap. CDR1 and CDR2 from the germline V gene are SGHVS and FNYEAQ. As DNA, the CDR3 is TGTGCCAGCAGCTCCCCGTGGGAAACGCAAGAGACCCAGTACTTC. Residues: CASSSPWETQETQYF.